This T cell receptor (beta chain) is drawn from a study of molecular identifiers for immune sequencing clone quantification. TCRdb independently ran MiXCR on the PCR reads; one entry per CDR3 protein. The repertoire holds over 550,000 distinct CDR3 sequences, with roughly 25% as singletons. This clonotype has only a few counts. The antigen is undetermined. V shed 6 bases, J shed 11 bases, and the junction held 9 bases outside the gene matches. CDR3 length: 12 residues. Study results and limitations: The study reportedly detected spiked Jurkat TCR RNA from one cell among about 970,000 naive cells.

V usage is TRBV12-3 or TRBV12-4 and J usage is TRBJ1-1; the match to TRBD1 covers 7 bases. This clonotype originated in a human donor in good health. Some libraries in this study had Jurkat cell RNA spiked in. The sample was naive CD8+ T cells from blood, with Jurkat cell RNA spiked in. The subset denotes: FACS-sorted CD8+CD4-CCR7+CD45RA+ naive T cells. CDR3 DNA sequence: TGTGCCAGCAGCGGACAGGCAAACTGGGCTTTCTTT. It is translated as CASSGQANWAFF.